This T cell receptor beta chain was sequenced for a study of OX40 agonist ivuxolimab in advanced cancers. V gave up 1 base and J gave up 3 bases, with 7 bases separating them. Germline V gene data show CDR1 as SGHNT and CDR2 as YENEEA. The CDR3 is made up of 13 amino acids. Sequencing used immunoSEQ multiplex PCR; TCRdb keeps in-frame clones, though not all of them. The data contain roughly 48,000 clones, 80% to 90% of them singletons. The receptor comes from an adult with an advanced solid tumor such as melanoma, head and neck, liver or kidney cancer. Sequences were derived from CD4+ or CD8+ T cells sorted from blood, sampled in a trial of the OX40 agonist ivuxolimab. V is TRBV11-3 and J is TRBJ2-7; the D gene is possibly TRBD1 (6 bases). The CDR3 DNA reads as TGTGCCAGCAGCTTAGGCAGGGGCTACGAGCAGTACTTC. This codes for CASSLGRGYEQYF. Based on the CDR3 plus reference TRBV11-3 and TRBJ2-7, the full variable domain is EAGVVQSPRYKIIEKKQPVAFWCNPISGHNTLYWYLQNLGQGPELLIRYENEEAVDDSQLPKDRFSAERLKGVDSTLKIQPAELGDSAVYLCASSLGRGYEQYFGPGTRLTVT.